This T cell receptor (beta chain) was observed in a study of blood T cell repertoires in COVID-19. Study in general: The samples span acute and convalescent COVID-19 from the United States, Italy and Spain. The cDNA or gDNA used as material had been derived from T cells, B-cell-depleted T cells, or PBMCs.

In the authors' workflow: Nucleated cell counts were estimated from reference gene primer amplification. The assay was immunoSEQ multiplex PCR, and TCRdb's table has in-frame clones only and misses some. That table gives V, J and clone size, and the DNA gave D and trimming. The sample holds approximately 21,000 clones; 83% are singletons and the top ten take about 6.3%. The CDR3 is 12 residues long. Trimming left V 3 bases short and J 4 bases short, with 7 bases between. CDR1 and CDR2 (germline): SGHNT, YYREEE (reference sequence). The TCR was taken from a human donor in a cohort sampled during active COVID-19. Sequences were obtained from peripheral blood. The V call is TRBV5-4, the J call TRBJ1-2; D is uncertain. Written as DNA, the CDR3 is TGTGCCAGCAGCTATGGGAGCTATGGCTACACCTTC. Encoded protein: CASSYGSYGYTF.